This TCR beta chain was recovered during a study of blood T cell repertoires in COVID-19. For the study at large: The United States, Italy and Spain provided the acute and convalescent COVID-19 samples. Sources were T cells, B-cell-depleted T cells, or PBMCs; the material itself was cDNA or gDNA.

How the authors handled the data: Estimates of nucleated cell counts were drawn from the amplification of reference gene primers. TCRdb keeps only in-frame clones here, not all; method: immunoSEQ multiplex PCR. The DNA gave D and trimming, while V, J and clone size come from that table. The data hold over 130,000 clones, with around 86% observed a single time. With V trimmed by 2 bases and J by 7 bases, 6 bases remained unmatched. The CDR3 sequence is 15 residues long. Germline-derived CDR1 and CDR2 are MNHEY and SVGEGT. This clone was found a few times. The sample taken for sequencing was peripheral blood. V gene TRBV6-2 or TRBV6-3 combines with J gene TRBJ1-5, with 9 bases fitting TRBD1. The receptor was isolated from a man in his 70s with acute or convalescent COVID-19. CDR3 sequence (DNA): TGTGCCAGCAGTTACCTCGACAGGGGGAGCCAGCCCCAGCATTTT. It codes for CASSYLDRGSQPQHF.